The present T cell receptor beta chain was sequenced within a study of shared clonotypes between healthy human individuals. The repertoire was sequenced with immunoSEQ multiplex PCR; TCRdb's copy has only in-frame clones and lacks some. The sample yields under 2.5 million clones, just under 95% seen once. The CDR3 spans 16 residues. The germline V gene encodes CDR1 ENHRY and CDR2 SYGVKD. V lost 0 bases and J lost 5; bases outside the gene matches: 9. The J gene is TRBJ2-5, the V gene TRBV10-3, with TRBD2 matching 7 bases. Sequencing was performed on naive CD4+ T cells from PBMCs. Subset of the sample: CD45RA+ positively selected. This TCR was sampled from a man between 18 and 29 years old in good health. Some clones in this sample may be carry-over from other donors' samples. DNA for the CDR3: TGTGCCATCAGTGAGTCGAGGGCGGGGGTTTGGGAGACCCAGTACTTC. Amino acids: CAISESRAGVWETQYF.